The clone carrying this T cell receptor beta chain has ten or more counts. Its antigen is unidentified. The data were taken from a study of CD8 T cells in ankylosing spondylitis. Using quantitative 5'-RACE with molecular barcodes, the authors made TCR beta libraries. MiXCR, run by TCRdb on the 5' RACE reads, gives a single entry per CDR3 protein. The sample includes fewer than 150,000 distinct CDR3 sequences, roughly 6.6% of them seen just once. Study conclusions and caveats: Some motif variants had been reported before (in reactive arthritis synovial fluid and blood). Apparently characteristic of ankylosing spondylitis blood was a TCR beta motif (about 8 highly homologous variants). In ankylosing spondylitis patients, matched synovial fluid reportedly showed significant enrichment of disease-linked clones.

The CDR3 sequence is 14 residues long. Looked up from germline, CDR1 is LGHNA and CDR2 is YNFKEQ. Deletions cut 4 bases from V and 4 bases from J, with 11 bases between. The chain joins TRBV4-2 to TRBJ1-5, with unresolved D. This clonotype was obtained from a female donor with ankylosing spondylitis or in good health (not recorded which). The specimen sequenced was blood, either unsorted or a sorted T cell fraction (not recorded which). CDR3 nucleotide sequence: TGTGCCAGCAGCCCCCTGGACGGAAATCAGCCCCAGCATTTT. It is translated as CASSPLDGNQPQHF.